This T cell receptor (beta chain) was identified in a study of patients and donors after allogeneic stem cell transplantation. This clonotype was seen only a few times. TCRdb analysed the RT-PCR reads with MiXCR anew, one entry per CDR3 protein. The table includes around 160,000 distinct CDR3 sequences, about 30% detected once. The sample was blood, either unsorted or a sorted T cell fraction (not recorded which). The sequence derives from a human donor who was either an allogeneic HSCT recipient or a stem cell or donor lymphocyte infusion donor (not recorded which). It is not recorded whose cells these are; they may come from a transplant donor.

The CDR3 DNA is TGCGCCAGCAGCCAAAAATTACAGAATGAAAAACTGTTTTTT. This codes for CASSQKLQNEKLFF. The V call is TRBV4-3, the J call TRBJ1-4, with no clear D. The germline V and J ends were trimmed by 2 bases and 5 bases, with 9 bases remaining between them. This CDR3 region has 14 residues. Germline assignment: CDR1 LGHNA and CDR2 YSLEER.